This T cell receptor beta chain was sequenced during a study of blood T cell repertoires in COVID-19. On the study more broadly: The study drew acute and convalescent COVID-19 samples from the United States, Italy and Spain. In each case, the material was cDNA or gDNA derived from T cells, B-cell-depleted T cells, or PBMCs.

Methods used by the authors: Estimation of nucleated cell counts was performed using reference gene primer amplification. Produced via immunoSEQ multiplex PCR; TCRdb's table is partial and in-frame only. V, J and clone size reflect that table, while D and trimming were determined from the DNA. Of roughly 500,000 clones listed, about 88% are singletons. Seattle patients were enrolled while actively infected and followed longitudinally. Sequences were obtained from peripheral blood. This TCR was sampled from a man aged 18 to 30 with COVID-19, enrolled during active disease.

DNA of the CDR3: TGTGCCAGCAGGGTGGCCGGCGGATTGGTAAACGAGCAGTACTTC. Residues: CASRVAGGLVNEQYF. This sequence joins TRBV6-5 and TRBJ2-7; D remains unclear. V dropped 6 bases and J dropped 5 bases, with 20 bases sitting between them. CDR1 is MNHEY and CDR2 is SVGAGI in the germline V gene. CDR3 length: 15 residues.